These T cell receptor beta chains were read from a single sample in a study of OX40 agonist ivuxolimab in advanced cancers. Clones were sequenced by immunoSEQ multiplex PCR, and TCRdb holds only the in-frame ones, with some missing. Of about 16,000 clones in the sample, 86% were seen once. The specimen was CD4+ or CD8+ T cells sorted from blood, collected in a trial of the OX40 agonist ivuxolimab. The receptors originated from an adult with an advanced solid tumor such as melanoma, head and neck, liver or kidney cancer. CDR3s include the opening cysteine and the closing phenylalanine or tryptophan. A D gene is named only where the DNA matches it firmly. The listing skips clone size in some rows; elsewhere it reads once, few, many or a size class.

CDR3nt: TGTGCCACCACCAGGACAGGGTCCACCGGGGAGCTGTTTTTT
CDR3aa: CATTRTGSTGELFF
d_gene: TRBD1
j_gene: TRBJ2-2
v_gene: TRBV6-5
abundance: .

CDR3nt: TGCGCCAGCAGCTTAAGACAGGCCTCCACCGGGGAGCTGTTTTTT
CDR3aa: CASSLRQASTGELFF
d_gene: .
j_gene: TRBJ2-2
v_gene: TRBV5-1
abundance: .

CDR3nt: TGTGCCAGCTCACCCCGAGGCCCTGCAACTAATGAAAAACTGTTTTTT
CDR3aa: CASSPRGPATNEKLFF
d_gene: .
j_gene: TRBJ1-4
v_gene: TRBV18
abundance: .

CDR3nt: TGTGCCATCAGTGAAAGGAGGGATGGCAATCAGCCCCAGCATTTT
CDR3aa: CAISERRDGNQPQHF
d_gene: .
j_gene: TRBJ1-5
v_gene: TRBV10-3
abundance: once

CDR3nt: TGTGCCACAATGACCGGGACTACCAACAATGAGCAGTTCTTC
CDR3aa: CATMTGTTNNEQFF
d_gene: TRBD2
j_gene: TRBJ2-1
v_gene: TRBV19
abundance: few

CDR3nt: TGTGCCAGCAGCTTAATTTCTAGCGGGGTCACCGGGGAGCTGTTTTTT
CDR3aa: CASSLISSGVTGELFF
d_gene: TRBD2
j_gene: TRBJ2-2
v_gene: TRBV7-9
abundance: .

CDR3nt: TGCGCCAGCAGTTACAGGGTGCAAGAGACCCAGTACTTC
CDR3aa: CASSYRVQETQYF
d_gene: .
j_gene: TRBJ2-5
v_gene: TRBV5-1
abundance: .

CDR3nt: TGTGCCAGCAGCTTAGGGGGGGGCCAAGAGACCCAGTACTTC
CDR3aa: CASSLGGGQETQYF
d_gene: TRBD2
j_gene: TRBJ2-5
v_gene: TRBV11-3
abundance: .

CDR3nt: TGTGCCAGCAGCCGAGGGACTAGCGGGGGGGCAAATACGCAGTATTTT
CDR3aa: CASSRGTSGGANTQYF
d_gene: TRBD2
j_gene: TRBJ2-3
v_gene: TRBV9
abundance: .

CDR3nt: TGTGCCAGCAGCTTGGGGGTCACTAGCGGGAGCCGGGAGACCCAGTACTTC
CDR3aa: CASSLGVTSGSRETQYF
d_gene: TRBD2
j_gene: TRBJ2-5
v_gene: TRBV7-2
abundance: .

CDR3nt: TGTGCCAGCAGGGGGGACACGAACACCGGGGAGCTGTTTTTT
CDR3aa: CASRGDTNTGELFF
d_gene: .
j_gene: TRBJ2-2
v_gene: TRBV6-5
abundance: .

CDR3nt: TGTGCCAGTAGTGACTCTTTGAGCTCTAACCAATACTACAATGAGCAGTTCTTC
CDR3aa: CASSDSLSSNQYYNEQFF
d_gene: .
j_gene: TRBJ2-1
v_gene: TRBV6-4
abundance: .

CDR3nt: TGTGCCAGCAGCCTACTTACGGGTGGCTACCCTACCTACAATGAGCAGTTCTTC
CDR3aa: CASSLLTGGYPTYNEQFF
d_gene: .
j_gene: TRBJ2-1
v_gene: TRBV11-1
abundance: .

CDR3nt: TGTGCCAGCAGACCGAGCGGGGGTATCACAGATACGCAGTATTTT
CDR3aa: CASRPSGGITDTQYF
d_gene: TRBD2
j_gene: TRBJ2-3
v_gene: TRBV7-9
abundance: .

CDR3nt: TGTGCCATCCGCGAACAGCAAATCTCCTACGAGCAGTACTTC
CDR3aa: CAIREQQISYEQYF
d_gene: .
j_gene: TRBJ2-7
v_gene: TRBV10-3
abundance: once

CDR3nt: TGTGCCAGCAGCTTGCGGGAGGGCGGGCGCTACAATGAGCAGTTCTTC
CDR3aa: CASSLREGGRYNEQFF
d_gene: TRBD2
j_gene: TRBJ2-1
v_gene: TRBV5-4
abundance: .

CDR3nt: TGTGCCAGCAGTGAGGAAGCGGGGGCGATCGGGGAGCTGTTTTTT
CDR3aa: CASSEEAGAIGELFF
d_gene: TRBD2
j_gene: TRBJ2-2
v_gene: TRBV6-1
abundance: .